This T cell receptor beta chain was profiled in a study of control samples from healthy donors and cancer patients. This table comes from immunoSEQ multiplex PCR, and its TCRdb copy is limited to in-frame clones, with some not included. The sample contains 200,000 or so clones, roughly 94% of which appear only once. CDR1 and CDR2 (germline): MNHEY, SVGAGI. This CDR3 comprises 14 residues. V was trimmed by 0 bases and J by 8 bases, leaving 11 bases between them. The receptor's source is a man aged 45-60 years in good health. Sequenced sample: blood. The rearrangement joins TRBV6-5 to TRBJ2-1, with D possibly matching TRBD1 (6 bases). CDR3 bases: TGTGCCAGCAGTTACTCTCGCAGGGGATATGAGCAGTTCTTC. Translating gives CASSYSRRGYEQFF.